Listed below are T cell receptor beta chains from one sample, sequenced in a study of blood T cell repertoires in COVID-19. Sequenced by immunoSEQ multiplex PCR; TCRdb stores in-frame clones only, minus some. Here the sample spans around 18,000 clones, roughly 89% being singletons. Sequencing was done on a sample of peripheral blood. These receptors all come from a man aged 55 to 69 with active COVID-19. Both conserved end residues are part of each CDR3. The order of the fields is D gene, clone size, V gene, J gene, CDR3 protein, CDR3 DNA. D genes are given only for firm matches. Expanded clones are given a class, and other clones once, few, many or no size at all.

>-|once|TRBV19|TRBJ2-5
CASSAVRQETQYF
TGTGCCAGTAGTGCGGTACGACAAGAGACCCAGTACTTC
>-|-|TRBV7-2|TRBJ2-5
CASSLGPGRMVGETQYF
TGTGCCAGCAGCTTAGGCCCAGGGAGGATGGTTGGGGAGACCCAGTACTTC
>TRBD2|-|TRBV9|TRBJ2-2
CASSADLAGGEGGELFF
TGTGCCAGCAGCGCAGATCTAGCGGGAGGAGAAGGCGGGGAGCTGTTTTTT
>-|once|TRBV4-3|TRBJ1-1
CASSQERWGRAFF
TGCGCCAGCAGCCAAGAACGGTGGGGGAGGGCTTTCTTT
>-|-|TRBV13|TRBJ2-7
CASSTPPTTKQYF
TGTGCCAGCAGCACCCCCCCCACTACGAAGCAGTACTTC
>-|once|TRBV4-3|TRBJ1-5
CASSQDLTESSNQPQHF
TGCGCCAGCAGCCAAGATCTAACAGAAAGTAGCAATCAGCCCCAGCATTTT
>-|-|TRBV5-4|TRBJ2-5
CASSLVGPLGETQYF
TGTGCCAGCAGCTTGGTTGGCCCCCTAGGAGAGACCCAGTACTTC
>-|-|TRBV6-5|TRBJ2-6
CASSYSGGSGANVLTF
TGTGCCAGCAGTTACTCAGGGGGCTCTGGGGCCAACGTCCTGACTTTC
>TRBD1|-|TRBV6-2/TRBV6-3|TRBJ1-2
CASSFGQGALGSNGYTF
TGTGCCAGCAGTTTCGGACAGGGGGCGCTCGGAAGTAATGGCTACACCTTC
>-|-|TRBV5-6|TRBJ2-7
CASNNRQIYEQYF
TGTGCCAGCAACAACCGACAGATTTACGAGCAGTACTTC
>TRBD1|once|TRBV19|TRBJ1-2
CASSPTGVKDYGYTF
TGTGCCAGTAGTCCCACAGGGGTGAAGGACTATGGCTACACCTTC
>-|-|TRBV14|TRBJ2-5
CASSQSWETQYF
TGTGCCAGCAGCCAGAGTTGGGAGACCCAGTACTTC
>TRBD2|once|TRBV18|TRBJ2-1
CASSPLGEGLGENEQFF
TGTGCCAGCTCCCCGCTGGGGGAGGGCCTGGGAGAAAATGAGCAGTTCTTC
>TRBD2|once|TRBV5-6|TRBJ2-1
CASSPTGGNEQFF
TGTGCCAGCAGCCCTACGGGGGGGAATGAGCAGTTCTTC
>-|-|TRBV11-3|TRBJ2-2
CASSRTSGANTGELFF
TGTGCCAGCAGCCGTACCTCGGGGGCGAACACCGGGGAGCTGTTTTTT
>TRBD1|once|TRBV9|TRBJ1-2
CASSTGVGYTF
TGTGCCAGCAGCACAGGGGTTGGCTACACCTTC
>-|-|TRBV11-2|TRBJ2-1
CASSLNRYNEQFF
TGTGCCAGCAGCCTGAACAGGTACAATGAGCAGTTCTTC
>-|-|TRBV7-2|TRBJ1-5
CASSTEGGQPQHF
TGTGCCAGCAGCACAGAAGGAGGTCAGCCCCAGCATTTT
>-|-|TRBV9|TRBJ2-1
CASSSDTTGNEQFF
TGTGCCAGCAGCTCAGACACGACAGGCAATGAGCAGTTCTTC
>-|-|TRBV6-2/TRBV6-3|TRBJ1-1
CASSYFPRVTEAFF
TGTGCCAGCAGTTACTTCCCCCGAGTCACTGAAGCTTTCTTT
>-|-|TRBV4-2|TRBJ1-4
CASSLLQEGTGEKLFF
TGTGCCAGCAGCCTACTCCAGGAGGGTACGGGCGAAAAACTGTTTTTT
>TRBD2|-|TRBV6-1|TRBJ2-2
CASSDKTSGGPGELFF
TGTGCCAGCAGTGACAAGACTAGCGGGGGCCCCGGGGAGCTGTTTTTT
>-|-|TRBV19|TRBJ1-3
CASSIYGASGNTIYF
TGTGCCAGTAGTATATATGGGGCGAGCGGAAACACCATATATTTT
>-|-|TRBV9|TRBJ2-3
CASSPGEDTQYF
TGTGCCAGCAGCCCGGGGGAGGATACGCAGTATTTT
>TRBD2|-|TRBV27|TRBJ2-7
CASSPGTSGNQREQYF
TGTGCCAGCAGTCCCGGGACTAGCGGGAATCAACGGGAGCAGTACTTC
>-|few|TRBV6-5|TRBJ2-5
CASSLSGGKETQYF
TGTGCCAGCAGTTTGTCCGGTGGTAAGGAGACCCAGTACTTC
>-|-|TRBV3-1/TRBV3-2|TRBJ2-6
CASSPSLESSGANVLTF
TGTGCCAGCAGCCCCTCTCTTGAGAGCTCTGGGGCCAACGTCCTGACTTTC
>TRBD1|-|TRBV6-5|TRBJ2-2
CASTGIGTVSGELFF
TGTGCCAGCACGGGAATAGGGACAGTATCCGGGGAGCTGTTTTTT
>TRBD2|few|TRBV2|TRBJ2-7
CASSELGTRLATSYEQYF
TGTGCCAGCAGTGAACTAGGTACGCGACTAGCGACATCCTACGAGCAGTACTTC
>-|-|TRBV29-1|TRBJ1-1
CSVVRDLNTEAFF
TGCAGCGTTGTCAGGGACTTGAACACTGAAGCTTTCTTT
>TRBD1|-|TRBV6-5|TRBJ2-7
CASSYQGAAYEQYF
TGTGCCAGCAGTTATCAGGGGGCTGCCTACGAGCAGTACTTC
>-|-|TRBV29-1|TRBJ2-1
CSVDLLTYNEQFF
TGCAGCGTTGACCTCCTAACCTACAATGAGCAGTTCTTC
>-|-|TRBV5-1|TRBJ1-1
CASRPSLGQNTEAFF
TGCGCCAGCCGACCTTCTTTAGGACAGAACACTGAAGCTTTCTTT
>TRBD1|-|TRBV4-2|TRBJ1-2
CASSQGTGILYGYTF
TGTGCCAGCAGCCAAGGGACAGGCATTCTCTATGGCTACACCTTC
>-|-|TRBV4-3|TRBJ1-6
CASSGQSSPLHF
TGCGCCAGCAGCGGACAGTCTTCACCCCTCCACTTT
>TRBD1|-|TRBV18|TRBJ2-6
CASSPPGGYGANVLTF
TGTGCCAGCTCACCACCAGGGGGCTATGGGGCCAACGTCCTGACTTTC
>-|-|TRBV9|TRBJ1-6
CASSPRQNSPLHF
TGTGCCAGCAGCCCAAGACAGAATTCACCCCTCCACTTT
>TRBD1|-|TRBV6-8|TRBJ2-1
CASRTRPGQGYNEQFF
TGTGCCAGCAGGACCCGGCCGGGACAGGGCTACAATGAGCAGTTCTTC
>TRBD2|once|TRBV13|TRBJ2-2
CASSLGTSGQGRTGELFF
TGTGCCAGCAGCCTCGGGACTAGCGGACAAGGGAGGACCGGGGAGCTGTTTTTT
>-|-|TRBV11-2|TRBJ1-2
CASSFEGNVGYTF
TGTGCCAGCAGCTTTGAGGGTAATGTGGGATACACCTTC
>TRBD1|-|TRBV10-3|TRBJ1-2
CAIRATGGNGYTF
TGTGCCATCAGAGCAACAGGGGGAAATGGCTACACCTTC
>-|-|TRBV18|TRBJ1-5
CASSPARGFSNQPQHF
TGTGCCAGCTCACCAGCCCGGGGATTTAGCAATCAGCCCCAGCATTTT
>-|-|TRBV7-6|TRBJ1-1
CASSTDWNTEAFF
TGTGCCAGCAGCACTGACTGGAACACTGAAGCTTTCTTT
>TRBD1|few|TRBV28|TRBJ1-6
CASSPTGSSYNSPLHF
TGTGCCAGCAGCCCGACAGGGAGCTCCTATAATTCACCCCTCCACTTT